This T cell receptor beta chain was sequenced in a study of T cell changes during pregnancy in multiple sclerosis. The germline V and J ends were trimmed by 8 bases and 1 base, with 13 bases remaining between them. The germline V gene has CDR1 MDHEN and CDR2 SYDVKM. The CDR3 covers 14 residues. TCRdb's copy holds only in-frame clones and misses some; the assay was immunoSEQ multiplex PCR. The top ten hold about 0.52% of the sample, which has tens of thousands of clones, 75% to 95% seen once. This receptor was obtained from a female donor with multiple sclerosis, enrolled in a pregnancy study. The starting material was CD4+ T cells from peripheral blood mononuclear cells, obtained in the second trimester of pregnancy. The chain uses TRBV28 and TRBJ2-3; perhaps TRBD2 as D (7 bases). DNA of the CDR3: TGTGCCAGCCTTCGGGGGGCGGGCACAGATACGCAGTATTTT. It encodes CASLRGAGTDTQYF. The full variable domain, in which reference TRBV28 and TRBJ2-3 provide the parts outside the CDR3, is DVKVTQSSRYLVKRTGEKVFLECVQDMDHENMFWYRQDPGLGLRLIYFSYDVKMKEKGDIPEGYSVSREKKERFSLILESASTNQTSMYLCASLRGAGTDTQYFGPGTRLTVL.